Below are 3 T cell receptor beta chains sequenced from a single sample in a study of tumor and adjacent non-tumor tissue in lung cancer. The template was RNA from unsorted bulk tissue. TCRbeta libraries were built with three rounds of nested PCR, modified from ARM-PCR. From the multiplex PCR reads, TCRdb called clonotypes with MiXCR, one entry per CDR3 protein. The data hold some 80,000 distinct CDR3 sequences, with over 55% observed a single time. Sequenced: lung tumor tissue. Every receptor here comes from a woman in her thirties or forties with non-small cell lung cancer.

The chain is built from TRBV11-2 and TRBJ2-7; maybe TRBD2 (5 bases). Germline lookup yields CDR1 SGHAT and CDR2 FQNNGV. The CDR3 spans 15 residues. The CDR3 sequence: CISSLAQPEYYEQYF. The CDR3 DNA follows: TGTATCAGCAGCTTAGCGCAGCCGGAGTACTACGAGCAGTACTTC.

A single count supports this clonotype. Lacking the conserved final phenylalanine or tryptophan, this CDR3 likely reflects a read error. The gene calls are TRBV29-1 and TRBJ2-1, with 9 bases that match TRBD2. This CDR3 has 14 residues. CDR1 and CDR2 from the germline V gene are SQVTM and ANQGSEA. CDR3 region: CNVTSGFSYSEQFL. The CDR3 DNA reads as TGCAACGTGACTAGCGGTTTTTCTTACAGTGAGCAGTTCTTG.

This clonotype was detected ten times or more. The CDR3 region is CASRPGSSYEQYF. CDR3 in DNA: TGCGCCAGCCGCCCAGGAAGCTCCTACGAGCAGTACTTC. The chain recombines TRBV5-1 with TRBJ2-7, with unresolved D. This CDR3 has 13 amino acids. Germline values: CDR1 SGHRS, CDR2 YFSETQ. V lost 7 bases to trimming and J lost 0 bases, with 11 bases between them.